This T cell receptor beta chain was profiled in a study of identical twins. Overall study findings and caveats: Invariant T cells like MAIT and iNKT could partly confound the zero-insertion analyses. Without tracking the same donors, conclusions rested on cross-sectional statistical analysis.

Template switching created a universal primer site, and the cDNA included unique molecular identifiers. TCRdb reprocessed the 5' RACE reads with MiXCR, giving one entry per CDR3 protein. The table includes more than 650,000 distinct CDR3 sequences, less than 7% detected once. Germline loops: CDR1 SGHTA, CDR2 FQGNSA. Trimming took off 1 base at V and 7 bases at J, with 14 bases between the two ends. This CDR3 has 14 amino acids. This clonotype has ten or more counts. No antigen is known for it. The rearrangement links TRBV7-2 to TRBJ2-7; D is perhaps TRBD1 (6 bases). The sequenced material came from naive T cells sorted from blood. The sequence was obtained from a man aged 18 to 35 in good health. The CDR3 region has the DNA TGTGCCAGCAGCTTAGTTAACAGGGTGGGGGAGCAGTACTTC. Translating it yields CASSLVNRVGEQYF.